The present entry profiles one T cell receptor (beta chain) with its context. Antigen specificity is unknown. This CDR3 comprises 14 residues. The V gene's germline CDR1 is SGHNT and CDR2 YYREEE (reference sequence). Trimming stripped 2 bases from V and 10 bases from J, with 13 bases between. This sample is drawn from a study of T cell responses to AZD1222 COVID-19 vaccine. Data came from immunoSEQ multiplex PCR; TCRdb stores just in-frame clones and leaves some out. The sample consists of about 120,000 clones, 80% to 90% of them appearing once. Study findings and constraints: Spike was spanned by vaccine-associated CD4 TCRs, with dominance at 160-218 and 743-854.

Material: peripheral blood, obtained on day 0 of AZD1222 vaccination. The source is an adult in good health. This chain connects TRBV5-4 to TRBJ1-6; D not certain. For the CDR3, the DNA is TGTGCCAGCAGCTTTGGTGGAGAGGGCTCACCCCTCCACTTT. It is translated as CASSFGGEGSPLHF.